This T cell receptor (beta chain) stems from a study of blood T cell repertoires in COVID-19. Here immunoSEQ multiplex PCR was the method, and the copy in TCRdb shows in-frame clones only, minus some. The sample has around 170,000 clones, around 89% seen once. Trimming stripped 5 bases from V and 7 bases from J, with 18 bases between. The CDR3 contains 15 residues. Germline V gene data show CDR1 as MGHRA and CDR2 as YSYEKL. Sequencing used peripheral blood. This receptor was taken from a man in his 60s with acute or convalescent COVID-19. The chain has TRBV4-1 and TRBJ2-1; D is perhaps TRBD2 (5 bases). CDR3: CASSTEGASWNEQFF. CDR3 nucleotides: TGCGCCAGCAGCACAGAGGGAGCATCTTGGAATGAGCAGTTCTTC.